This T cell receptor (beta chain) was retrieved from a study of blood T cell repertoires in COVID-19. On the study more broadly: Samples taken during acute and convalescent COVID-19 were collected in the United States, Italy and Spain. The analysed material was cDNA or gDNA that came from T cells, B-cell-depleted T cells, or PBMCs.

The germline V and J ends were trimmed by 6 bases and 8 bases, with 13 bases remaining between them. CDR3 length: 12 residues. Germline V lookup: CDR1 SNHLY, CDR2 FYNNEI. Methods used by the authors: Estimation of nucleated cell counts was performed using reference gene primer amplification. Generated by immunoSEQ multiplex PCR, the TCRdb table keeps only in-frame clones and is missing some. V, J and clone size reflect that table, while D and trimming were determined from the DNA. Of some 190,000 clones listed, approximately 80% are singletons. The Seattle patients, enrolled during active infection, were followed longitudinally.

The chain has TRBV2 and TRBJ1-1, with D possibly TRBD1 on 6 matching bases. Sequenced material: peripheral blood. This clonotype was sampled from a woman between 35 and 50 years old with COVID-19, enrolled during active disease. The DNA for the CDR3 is TGTGCCAGCAGGAGGGTGGGGGCGGAAGCTTTCTTT. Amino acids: CASRRVGAEAFF.